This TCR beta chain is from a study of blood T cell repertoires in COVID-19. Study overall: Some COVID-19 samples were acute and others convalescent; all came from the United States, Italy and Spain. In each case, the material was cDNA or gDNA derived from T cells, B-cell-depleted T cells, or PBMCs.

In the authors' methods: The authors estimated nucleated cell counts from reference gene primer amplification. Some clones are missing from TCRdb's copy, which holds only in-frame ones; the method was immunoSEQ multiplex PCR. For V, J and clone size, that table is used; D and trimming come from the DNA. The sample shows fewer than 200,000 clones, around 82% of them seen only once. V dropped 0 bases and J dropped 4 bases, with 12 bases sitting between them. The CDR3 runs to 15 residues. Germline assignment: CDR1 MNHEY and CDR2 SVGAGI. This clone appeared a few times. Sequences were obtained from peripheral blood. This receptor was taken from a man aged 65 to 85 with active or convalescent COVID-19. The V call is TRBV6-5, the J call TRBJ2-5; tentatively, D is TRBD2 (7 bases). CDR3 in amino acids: CASSYSRGAGETQYF. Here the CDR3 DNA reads TGTGCCAGCAGTTACTCTCGGGGGGCTGGAGAGACCCAGTACTTC.